The TCR beta chain under discussion was sequenced for a study of shared clonotypes between healthy human individuals. Libraries were prepared by immunoSEQ multiplex PCR; TCRdb keeps only in-frame clonotypes and omits some of them. The table has more than 2,000,000 clones, approximately 95% seen once. Notes on this clone: The antigen is not known.

CDR3 length equals 15 residues. Per germline, CDR1 KGHSH and CDR2 LQKENI. Trimming stripped 3 bases from V and 0 bases from J, with 12 bases between. Study observations and caveats: Around 4.7% of naive CD4 clonotypes were shared across a handful of donors.

This clonotype was sampled from a young man in good health. Some clones in this sample may be carry-over from other donors' samples. What was sequenced was naive CD4+ T cells from PBMCs. Stated subset: CD45RA+ positively selected. The chain has TRBV18 and TRBJ2-7; D is unclear. The CDR3 protein is CASSPGRTSSYEQYF. CDR3 sequence (DNA): TGTGCCAGCTCACCCGGCAGGACGAGCTCCTACGAGCAGTACTTC.